Listed below are T cell receptor beta chains from one sample, sequenced in a study of shared clonotypes between healthy human individuals. Repertoires were generated with immunoSEQ multiplex PCR, while TCRdb's copy carries only in-frame clones and drops some. The table records 2 million to 3 million clones, over 85% of them present only once. The source material was naive CD4+ T cells from PBMCs. All receptors derive from a man aged 18 to 29 in good health. Some clones in this sample may be carry-over from other donors' samples. CDR3s include the opening cysteine and the closing phenylalanine or tryptophan. D genes are given only for firm matches. Part of the rows lack a size; the others show once, few, many or a class for expanded clones.

v_gene: TRBV29-1; abundance: NA; d_gene: NA; j_gene: TRBJ1-2; CDR3aa: CSAGGAGTNYGYTF; CDR3nt: TGCAGCGCTGGGGGGGCAGGGACCAACTATGGCTACACCTTC
v_gene: TRBV4-3; abundance: NA; d_gene: TRBD1; j_gene: TRBJ1-1; CDR3aa: CASSLQDRGVTEAFF; CDR3nt: TGCGCCAGCAGCCTACAGGACAGGGGGGTTACTGAAGCTTTCTTT
v_gene: TRBV29-1; abundance: NA; d_gene: NA; j_gene: TRBJ2-7; CDR3aa: CSGTSGSYEQYF; CDR3nt: TGCAGCGGGACCTCCGGGTCCTACGAGCAGTACTTC
v_gene: TRBV7-9; abundance: NA; d_gene: NA; j_gene: TRBJ2-7; CDR3aa: CASSLERTMSEQYF; CDR3nt: TGTGCCAGCAGCTTAGAGCGAACTATGAGCGAGCAGTACTTC
v_gene: TRBV10-3; abundance: NA; d_gene: NA; j_gene: TRBJ1-2; CDR3aa: CAISESTSSYGYTF; CDR3nt: TGTGCCATCAGTGAGTCGACGTCTAGCTATGGCTACACCTTC
v_gene: TRBV10-3; abundance: once; d_gene: NA; j_gene: TRBJ2-1; CDR3aa: CAISPRTSFSYNEQFF; CDR3nt: TGTGCCATCAGCCCGAGAACTTCATTCTCCTACAATGAGCAGTTCTTC
v_gene: TRBV15; abundance: NA; d_gene: TRBD1; j_gene: TRBJ2-5; CDR3aa: CATSRGQGRAETQYF; CDR3nt: TGTGCCACCAGCAGAGGACAGGGGCGCGCGGAGACCCAGTACTTC
v_gene: TRBV18; abundance: NA; d_gene: NA; j_gene: TRBJ1-3; CDR3aa: CASSPQQGVSGNTIYF; CDR3nt: TGTGCCAGCTCACCACAACAGGGCGTCTCTGGAAACACCATATATTTT
v_gene: TRBV18; abundance: NA; d_gene: TRBD2; j_gene: TRBJ2-1; CDR3aa: CASSPIAGTYNEQFF; CDR3nt: TGTGCCAGCTCACCAATAGCGGGAACCTACAATGAGCAGTTCTTC
v_gene: TRBV10-3; abundance: NA; d_gene: TRBD1; j_gene: TRBJ1-2; CDR3aa: CAISPGQGAIYGYTF; CDR3nt: TGTGCCATCAGCCCCGGACAGGGGGCGATCTATGGCTACACCTTC
v_gene: TRBV5-6; abundance: NA; d_gene: TRBD1; j_gene: TRBJ2-3; CDR3aa: CASSNSGGAVTDTQYF; CDR3nt: TGTGCCAGCAGCAACTCAGGGGGCGCGGTCACAGATACGCAGTATTTT
v_gene: TRBV29-1; abundance: NA; d_gene: NA; j_gene: TRBJ1-2; CDR3aa: CSVNMQASYYGYTF; CDR3nt: TGCAGCGTTAATATGCAGGCCAGCTACTATGGCTACACCTTC
v_gene: TRBV6-1; abundance: NA; d_gene: NA; j_gene: TRBJ1-5; CDR3aa: CASSERVLGNQPQHF; CDR3nt: TGTGCCAGCAGTGAACGGGTGTTGGGCAATCAGCCCCAGCATTTT
v_gene: TRBV28; abundance: NA; d_gene: NA; j_gene: TRBJ1-4; CDR3aa: CASTIPGTAATNEKLFF; CDR3nt: TGTGCCAGCACCATTCCGGGGACGGCTGCAACTAATGAAAAACTGTTTTTT